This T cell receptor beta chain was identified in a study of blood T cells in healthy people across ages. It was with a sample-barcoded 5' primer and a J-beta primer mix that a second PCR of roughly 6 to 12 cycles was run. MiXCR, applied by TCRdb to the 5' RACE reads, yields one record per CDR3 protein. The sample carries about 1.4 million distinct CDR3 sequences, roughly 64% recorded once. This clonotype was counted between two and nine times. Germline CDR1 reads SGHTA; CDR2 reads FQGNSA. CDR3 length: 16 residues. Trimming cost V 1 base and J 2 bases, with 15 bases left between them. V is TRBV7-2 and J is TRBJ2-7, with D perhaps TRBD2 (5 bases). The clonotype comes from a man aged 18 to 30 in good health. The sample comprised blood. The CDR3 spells CASSLEGTSRTYEQYF. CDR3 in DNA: TGTGCCAGCAGCTTAGAGGGAACTAGTAGAACCTACGAGCAGTACTTC. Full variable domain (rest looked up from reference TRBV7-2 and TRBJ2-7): GAGVSQSPSNKVTEKGKDVELRCDPISGHTALYWYRQSLGQGLEFLIYFQGNSAPDKSGLPSDRFSAERTGGSVSTLTIQRTQQEDSAVYLCASSLEGTSRTYEQYFGPGTRLTVT.